This T cell receptor beta chain was obtained from a study of T cell clonality in common variable immunodeficiency. Study-wide points: Common variable immunodeficiency TCR beta sequences reportedly had fewer deletions and N-nucleotide insertions. Authors noted CVID clonality's cause needs subpopulation repertoire sequencing.

The CDR3 runs 16 residues. Germline lookup yields CDR1 SGHTA and CDR2 FQGTGA. Losses at the gene ends were 5 bases for V and 8 bases for J; bases not matched to a gene: 13. CVID subjects were neither ill nor on immunomodulatory or immunosuppressive medication at sampling. Sequencing was performed with immunoSEQ multiplex PCR; in TCRdb, only in-frame clones are kept and a portion is missing. This sample includes approximately 12,000 clones with no singletons; its ten biggest clones take up more than 5.5%. This clone showed up just a few times. What it binds is unknown. Read sequence stops 3 residues before the CDR3 end, and the germline J gene provides the missing end.

This sequence was found in a human donor with common variable immunodeficiency. The gene calls are TRBV7-3 and TRBJ2-1; 9 bases are shared with TRBD2. Specimen: peripheral blood mononuclear cells. The CDR3 DNA, read in part, is TGTGCCAGCAGCCCCCAGGCTAGCGGGACGTCGGATGAG. As protein: CASSPQASGTSDE. The entire CDR3 protein is CASSPQASGTSDEQFF.